This is a list of T cell receptor beta chains from one sample in a study of early stage breast cancer tumors. TCRdb's copy holds only in-frame clones and misses some; the assay was immunoSEQ multiplex PCR. The repertoire holds 6,300 or so clones, with about 73% as singletons. Specimen: normal breast tissue next to the tumor. All receptors come from a person aged 40 to 49 with breast cancer. Each CDR3 is given with its conserved first and last residue. D genes are given only for firm matches. Clone size is shown for a subset of rows, as once, few, many or a class of expanded clone.

V gene	clone size	D gene	CDR3 length	J gene	CDR3 DNA	CDR3 protein
TRBV19	NA	TRBD1	15	TRBJ1-1	TGTGCCAGTAGTATCCCCCACAGGGGGAACACTGAAGCTTTCTTT	CASSIPHRGNTEAFF
TRBV2	once	NA	16	TRBJ1-2	TGTGCCAGCAGTGGCTCTTCGGGGGGGCTTCCGTATGGCTACACCTTC	CASSGSSGGLPYGYTF
TRBV6-1	NA	NA	14	TRBJ2-7	TGTGCCAGCAGTGAAGATTTAGGTGACTACGAGCAGTACTTC	CASSEDLGDYEQYF
TRBV11-2	once	NA	15	TRBJ2-3	TGTGCCAGCAGCTCCGGGTCAGGGGGGGCAGATACGCAGTATTTT	CASSSGSGGADTQYF
TRBV7-9	NA	NA	16	TRBJ2-4	TGTGCCAGCAGCCAAGATGACAGCCTAGCCAAAAACATTCAGTACTTC	CASSQDDSLAKNIQYF
TRBV7-9	few	TRBD2	17	TRBJ2-5	TGTGCCAGCAGCCCAAATAGGGTTAGCGGGAGAGGAGAGACCCAGTACTTC	CASSPNRVSGRGETQYF
TRBV7-8	NA	NA	12	TRBJ2-7	TGTGCCAGCAGCCCCGGCGGGTACGAGCAGTACTTC	CASSPGGYEQYF
TRBV19	NA	NA	15	TRBJ2-2	TGTGCCAGTAGTATTACAGGGCAGAACACCGGGGAGCTGTTTTTT	CASSITGQNTGELFF
TRBV28	NA	NA	15	TRBJ1-1	TGTGCCAGCAAGGGCCTGGACAGCATGAACACTGAAGCTTTCTTT	CASKGLDSMNTEAFF
TRBV29-1	NA	NA	13	TRBJ1-2	TGCAGCGTTGCTACTATAAGCGGCTATGGCTACACCTTC	CSVATISGYGYTF
TRBV7-9	NA	TRBD1	15	TRBJ1-1	TGTGCCAGCAGCCCAAGGGGGCCAGGCCCGTCCGAAGCTTTCTTT	CASSPRGPGPSEAFF
TRBV20-1	NA	NA	11	TRBJ2-5	TGCAGTGCTAGGTACCAAGAGACCCAGTACTTC	CSARYQETQYF
TRBV7-9	few	NA	13	TRBJ2-7	TGTGCCAGCAGCTCCGGGATCTCCTACGAGCAGTACTTC	CASSSGISYEQYF
TRBV6-1	NA	TRBD1	15	TRBJ2-2	TGTGCCAGCAGTGAAGTGACAGGGGGCGGCGGGGAGCTGTTTTTT	CASSEVTGGGGELFF
TRBV5-6	NA	TRBD1	17	TRBJ1-4	TGTGCCAGCAGCTTAGGGACAGGGACGAGGGGCGATGAAAAACTGTTTTTT	CASSLGTGTRGDEKLFF
TRBV7-3	NA	NA	13	TRBJ2-3	TGTGCCAGCAGCTTCGACAGCACAGATACGCAGTATTTT	CASSFDSTDTQYF
TRBV11-2	NA	NA	13	TRBJ2-7	TGTGCCAGCAGCTTAGAACGAACGCCCGAGCAGTACTTC	CASSLERTPEQYF
TRBV30	NA	NA	15	TRBJ1-4	TGTGCCTGGAGTGGAAAGATTACAACTAATGAAAAACTGTTTTTT	CAWSGKITTNEKLFF
TRBV7-3	NA	NA	18	TRBJ2-1	TGTGCCAGCAGCTTAAGACAAGGTCTCCCGAGCTCCTACAATGAGCAGTTCTTC	CASSLRQGLPSSYNEQFF
TRBV18	NA	NA	12	TRBJ2-1	TGTGCCAGCTCACCAAACGGCAATGAGCAGTTCTTC	CASSPNGNEQFF
TRBV7-2	NA	NA	15	TRBJ2-1	TGTGCCAGCAGCTTAGGCCCGTCTGGTTACAATGAGCAGTTCTTC	CASSLGPSGYNEQFF
TRBV7-9	NA	TRBD2	18	TRBJ2-7	TGTGCCAGCAGCTTTACCGGGACTAGCGGAGAGCGGACCTACGAGCAGTACTTC	CASSFTGTSGERTYEQYF
TRBV4-1	NA	TRBD2	15	TRBJ2-7	TGCGCCAGCAGCCACCTAGCGGGAGGGCCGAGGGAGCAGTACTTC	CASSHLAGGPREQYF
TRBV7-2	few	TRBD1	13	TRBJ1-1	TGTGCCAGCACTCGACAGGGGAACACTGAAGCTTTCTTT	CASTRQGNTEAFF
TRBV5-8	large	TRBD1	16	TRBJ2-1	TGTGCCAGCAGCTTACCTTGGGGACAGGGGAATCGTGAGCAGTTCTTC	CASSLPWGQGNREQFF
TRBV4-1	NA	NA	17	TRBJ2-1	TGCGCCAGCAGCCAAGTTCCACAGGTCTTCTCCTACAATGAGCAGTTCTTC	CASSQVPQVFSYNEQFF
TRBV25-1	NA	NA	11	TRBJ2-1	TGTGCCAGCAGTGAACTTGTTGAGCAGTTCTTC	CASSELVEQFF
TRBV5-4	NA	NA	13	TRBJ1-2	TGTGCCAGCACCCTTACGACAGGTCGGAGCTACACCTTC	CASTLTTGRSYTF
TRBV7-2	NA	NA	13	TRBJ1-1	TGTGCCAGCAGCTTAGCGGCACCGGGAGAAGCTTTCTTT	CASSLAAPGEAFF
TRBV7-2	NA	NA	14	TRBJ2-2	TGTGCCAGCAGTACGGTCCCGAACACCGGGGAGCTGTTTTTT	CASSTVPNTGELFF
TRBV4-2	NA	TRBD2	15	TRBJ2-1	TGTGCCAGCAGCCAAGAGACTAGCGGGAGGGGTGAGCAGTTCTTC	CASSQETSGRGEQFF
TRBV11-2	NA	NA	14	TRBJ2-2	TGTGCCAGCAGCTTAGTGGGATACACCGGGGAGCTGTTTTTT	CASSLVGYTGELFF
TRBV5-1	NA	NA	14	TRBJ2-5	TGCGCCAGCAGCTTGGGTGGGTTTCAAGAGACCCAGTACTTC	CASSLGGFQETQYF
TRBV6-6	few	NA	13	TRBJ1-1	TGTGCCAGCAGTTACGGGGGAAGGGCTGAAGCTTTCTTT	CASSYGGRAEAFF
TRBV11-3	NA	TRBD2	14	TRBJ2-5	TGTGCCAGCAGTCCACTCACTAGCGGCGAGACCCAGTACTTC	CASSPLTSGETQYF
TRBV27	NA	NA	16	TRBJ2-7	TGTGCCAGCAGTTTCGATTCCCCAGGCCTACGCGCCGAGCAGTACTTC	CASSFDSPGLRAEQYF
TRBV7-9	NA	NA	14	TRBJ2-3	TGTGCCAGCAGCTTACGCAGGGGCACAGATACGCAGTATTTT	CASSLRRGTDTQYF
TRBV7-9	NA	NA	14	TRBJ2-1	TGTGCCAGCAGCATAGGGACACTTTACAATGAGCAGTTCTTC	CASSIGTLYNEQFF
TRBV30	NA	NA	14	TRBJ2-7	TGTGCCTGGACGGCCCCGTCCACCCTCTACGAGCAGTACTTC	CAWTAPSTLYEQYF
TRBV29-1	few	TRBD1	15	TRBJ2-6	TGCAGCGTGAGCCCACAGGGGACTGGGGCCAACGTCCTGACTTTC	CSVSPQGTGANVLTF
TRBV7-2	NA	NA	16	TRBJ2-1	TGTGCCAGCAGCTTAGTTGGGCTAGGGGGCTACAATGAGCAGTTCTTC	CASSLVGLGGYNEQFF
TRBV5-5	NA	NA	16	TRBJ1-1	TGTGCCAGCAGCTTAGGTCAGCCCACTATGAACACTGAAGCTTTCTTT	CASSLGQPTMNTEAFF
TRBV27	NA	NA	14	TRBJ2-5	TGTGCCAGCAGTGTAGAGATGGGACGAGAGACCCAGTACTTC	CASSVEMGRETQYF
TRBV29-1	NA	TRBD2	14	TRBJ2-3	TGCAGCGTTTTTGGGGGAGGGAGCACAGATACGCAGTATTTT	CSVFGGGSTDTQYF
TRBV6-1	NA	TRBD1	14	TRBJ2-7	TGTGCCAGCAGTGAAGGGACAGGTTCCTACGAGCAGTACTTC	CASSEGTGSYEQYF
TRBV6-1	NA	NA	14	TRBJ1-1	TGTGCCAGCAGTGAAGATCCCGAGAACACTGAAGCTTTCTTT	CASSEDPENTEAFF
TRBV10-1	large	NA	13	TRBJ1-1	TGCGCCAGCAGTGAGTCGGCGAACACTGAAGCTTTCTTT	CASSESANTEAFF
TRBV13	NA	NA	15	TRBJ1-4	TGTGCCAGCAGCTCAATCCGGACCGCACGGTTAAAACTGTTTTTT	CASSSIRTARLKLFF